Below, 14 T cell receptor beta chains from the same sample are listed, as sequenced in a study of T cell responses to AZD1222 COVID-19 vaccine. Using immunoSEQ multiplex PCR, the repertoire was profiled, and TCRdb retains in-frame clones only, with some absent. The data show about 76,000 clones, with over 75% seen just once and roughly 11% held by the top ten. The sequenced sample was peripheral blood, obtained on day 0 of AZD1222 vaccination. Every receptor here comes from an adult in good health.

V gene TRBV11-2 combines with J gene TRBJ1-5, with D perhaps matching TRBD1 (5 bases). The CDR3 is 15 amino acids. CDR1 is SGHAT and CDR2 is FQNNGV in the germline V gene. Deletions cut 4 bases from V and 5 bases from J, with 15 bases between. CDR3 loop: CASSWGGTGYQPQHF. CDR3 DNA sequence: TGTGCCAGCAGCTGGGGGGGGACGGGGTATCAGCCCCAGCATTTT.

A single count supports this clone. This chain uses TRBV3-1 (or the pseudogene TRBV3-2) with TRBJ1-5; TRBD1 might be the D (5 bases). Per the germline V gene, CDR1 is LGHDT and CDR2 is YNNKEL (reference sequence). This CDR3 contains 14 residues. V was shortened by 0 bases and J by 6 bases, with 9 bases between the two germline ends. This CDR3 reads CASSQDRGGQPQHF. CDR3 sequence (DNA): TGTGCCAGCAGCCAAGATCGGGGGGGTCAGCCCCAGCATTTT.

The chain joins TRBV19 to TRBJ2-1; 11 nucleotides align to TRBD2. This CDR3 is 16 amino acids long. J lost 4 bases, V lost 5 bases, and 7 bases had no gene match. Per germline, CDR1 LNHDA and CDR2 SQIVND (reference sequence). DNA for the CDR3: TGTGCCAGTAGTTGGGCTAGCGGGAGGTCTTACAATGAGCAGTTCTTC. The encoded protein is CASSWASGRSYNEQFF.

The chain links TRBV7-7 to TRBJ2-5, with 14 positions matching TRBD2. The CDR3 covers 17 residues. The J segment lost 1 base and the V segment lost 5 bases, leaving 6 bases of the junction unmatched. Germline V lookup: CDR1 SSHAT, CDR2 FNYEAQ (reference sequence). The CDR3 DNA sequence: TGTGCCAGCAGCCCCGGACTAGCGGGGGGCCGCCAAGAGACCCAGTACTTC. Translating gives CASSPGLAGGRQETQYF.

V is TRBV3-1 (or the pseudogene TRBV3-2) and J is TRBJ2-7, with TRBD2 matching over 13 bases. With 4 bases clipped from V and 3 bases from J, the junction kept 3 bases outside the gene matches. Germline CDR1 is LGHDT and CDR2 is YNNKEL (reference sequence). The CDR3 is made up of 15 amino acids. The chain's CDR3 is CASSRGLAGVYEQYV. In DNA, the CDR3 is TGTGCCAGCAGCCGTGGACTAGCGGGGGTCTACGAGCAGTACGTC.

The genes are TRBV29-1 and TRBJ2-1, with a tentative D call TRBD2 (7 bases). The V gene lost 0 bases and the J gene lost 6 bases, with 15 bases spanning the gap. The CDR3 totals 15 residues. Germline CDR1 SQVTM, CDR2 ANQGSEA. CDR3 coding DNA: TGCAGCGTTGAAGAGGGGGGGCTTCAGGGCAATGAGCAGTTCTTC. Residues: CSVEEGGLQGNEQFF.

V and J are TRBV9 and TRBJ2-5, with D tentatively TRBD1 or TRBD2 (5 bases each). The CDR3 loop spans 15 amino acids. V lost 4 bases to trimming and J lost 7 bases, with 20 bases between them. Germline values: CDR1 SGDLS, CDR2 YYNGEE. CDR3 loop: CASSPRQTFAGTQYF. CDR3 nucleotide sequence: TGTGCCAGCAGCCCAAGACAGACTTTTGCGGGGACCCAGTACTTC.

The chain carries TRBV14 and TRBJ1-6, with 9 bases aligning to TRBD1. Germline V lookup: CDR1 SGHDN, CDR2 FVKESK. The ends lost 4 bases at V and 9 bases at J; junction bases unmatched: 7. CDR3 length equals 15 residues. In DNA form, the CDR3 reads TGTGCCAGCAGCCCCAGGACAGGGGTAGGTTCACCCCTCCACTTT. This translates into CASSPRTGVGSPLHF.

The chain recombines TRBV28 with TRBJ1-6; weak D call: TRBD1 (6 bases). Trimming cost V 1 base and J 7 bases, with 11 bases left between them. CDR3 length: 15 amino acids. Germline loops: CDR1 MDHEN, CDR2 SYDVKM. The CDR3 loop reads CASSLSQGLNSPLHF. The CDR3 DNA is TGTGCCAGCAGTTTATCGCAGGGGTTAAATTCACCCCTCCACTTT. The whole variable domain, remainder taken from reference TRBV28 and TRBJ1-6, is DVKVTQSSRYLVKRTGEKVFLECVQDMDHENMFWYRQDPGLGLRLIYFSYDVKMKEKGDIPEGYSVSREKKERFSLILESASTNQTSMYLCASSLSQGLNSPLHFGNGTRLTVT.

Only one count was recorded for this clone. The chain employs TRBV6-5 and TRBJ1-4; 7 bases are a match to TRBD1. CDR3 length: 14 amino acids. Germline V gene sequence: CDR1 MNHEY, CDR2 SVGAGI. Trimming removed 10 bases from V and 4 bases from J; junction bases left unmatched: 9. This chain's CDR3 is CATRRDSFNEKLFF. In DNA, the CDR3 is TGTGCCACCCGAAGGGACAGCTTTAATGAAAAACTGTTTTTT.

The J gene is TRBJ1-3, the V gene TRBV7-2; no clear D. Germline V lookup: CDR1 SGHTA, CDR2 FQGNSA. The ends were cut back, 5 bases at V and 4 bases at J, with 15 bases in the middle. This CDR3 spans 15 amino acids. The CDR3 is CASSPYSGSGNTIYF. The CDR3 region has the DNA TGTGCCAGCAGCCCATACAGTGGGAGCGGAAACACCATATATTTT.

This clone was seen only a few times. The chain is built from TRBV10-3 and TRBJ1-6; tentatively, D is TRBD1 (6 bases). The CDR3 has 16 residues. The ends were cut back, 6 bases at V and 1 base at J, with 13 bases in the middle. The germline V gene has CDR1 ENHRY and CDR2 SYGVKD. The CDR3 sequence is CAIRAQGVSYNSPLHF. The CDR3 bases are TGTGCCATCAGGGCACAGGGTGTATCCTATAATTCACCCCTCCACTTT.

This sequence joins TRBV25-1 and TRBJ1-6; the D is unclear. Trimming cost V 7 bases and J 0 bases, with 10 bases left between them. Germline loops: CDR1 MGHDK, CDR2 SYGVNS. The CDR3 length is 15 residues. The CDR3 DNA sequence: TGTGCCAGCAAGGCGGGCAACTCCTATAATTCACCCCTCCACTTT. The encoded protein is CASKAGNSYNSPLHF.

The V and J genes are TRBV6-5 and TRBJ1-4; tentative D call: TRBD1 (5 bases). V dropped 8 bases and J dropped 5 bases, with 18 bases sitting between them. This CDR3 has 15 amino acids. From germline, CDR1 is MNHEY and CDR2 SVGAGI. CDR3 in DNA: TGTGCCAGCGCCCTGACAGTGTTACTAAATGAAAAACTGTTTTTT. This gives the protein CASALTVLLNEKLFF.